This T cell receptor beta chain was sequenced in a study of T-cell memory formation after mild COVID-19. Study-wide results and caveats: Clones that contracted from day 15 to 85 were balanced CD4/CD8, while later expanders leaned CD4+.

Each CDR3 protein gets one entry after TCRdb re-called the 5' RACE reads with MiXCR. The sample records 300,000 to 400,000 distinct CDR3 sequences, approximately 29% being singletons. On this clonotype: Its specificity is not known.

The CDR3 covers 11 residues. Trimming removed 3 bases from V and 12 bases from J, with 14 bases in between. The germline CDR1 and CDR2 sequences are SQVTM and ANQGSEA. The chain carries TRBV29-1 and TRBJ2-5; weak D call: TRBD2 (6 bases). Sequencing was carried out using PBMCs or a T cell subset sorted from them (not recorded which). This TCR was sampled from an adult woman who had mild COVID-19 (a few samples of this study predate the infection). Cell type and time point are not known. The CDR3 is CSVEGLGREYF. Here the CDR3 DNA reads TGCAGCGTTGAGGGACTGGGGCGGGAGTACTTC.